This TCR beta chain appears in the sequencing data of a study of Graves' ophthalmopathy and Graves' hyperthyroidism. This CDR3 comprises 13 residues. Trimming at V came to 5 bases and at J to 6 bases, leaving 4 bases not matched to a gene. The study, taken as a whole, reports: It was with 65% to 71% sensitivity and under 85% specificity that the model predicted ophthalmopathy progression. Thyroid clonotypes that were expanded above 0.001 frequency mostly also appeared in blood.

Researchers took RNA transcripts and amplified TCR beta CDR3 regions from them. After a first-round RT-PCR with HTBI primers, a second-round multiplex PCR was run. TCRdb fed the multiplex PCR reads into MiXCR, producing one record per CDR3 protein. The data show 300,000 to 400,000 distinct CDR3 sequences, 17% seen once. What supplied the PBMCs was roughly 10 ml of fresh peripheral blood. Remarks on this clonotype: Its antigen is still unknown.

The V call is TRBV12-3 or TRBV12-4, the J call TRBJ1-5; 7 bases map to TRBD1. The source of this sequence is an adult woman with stable Graves' hyperthyroidism. Sequenced material: peripheral blood. The CDR3 bases are TGTGCCAGCAGTCGGCGACAGGGTCAGCCCCAGCATTTT. Its protein product is CASSRRQGQPQHF.